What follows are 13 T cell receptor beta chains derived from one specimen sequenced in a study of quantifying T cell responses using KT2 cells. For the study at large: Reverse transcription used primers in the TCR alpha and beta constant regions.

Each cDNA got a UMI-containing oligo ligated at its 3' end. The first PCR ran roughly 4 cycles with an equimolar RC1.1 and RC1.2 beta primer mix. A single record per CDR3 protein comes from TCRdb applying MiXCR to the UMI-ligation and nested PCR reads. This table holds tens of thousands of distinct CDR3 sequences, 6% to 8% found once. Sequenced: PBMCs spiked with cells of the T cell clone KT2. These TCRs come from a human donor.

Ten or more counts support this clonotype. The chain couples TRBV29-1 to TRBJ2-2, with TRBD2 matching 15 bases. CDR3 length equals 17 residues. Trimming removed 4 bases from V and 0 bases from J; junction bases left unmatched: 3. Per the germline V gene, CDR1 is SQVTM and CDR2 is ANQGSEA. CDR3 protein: CSVAGLAGGTNTGELFF. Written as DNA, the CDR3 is TGCAGCGTTGCGGGACTAGCGGGAGGTACGAACACCGGGGAGCTGTTTTTT.

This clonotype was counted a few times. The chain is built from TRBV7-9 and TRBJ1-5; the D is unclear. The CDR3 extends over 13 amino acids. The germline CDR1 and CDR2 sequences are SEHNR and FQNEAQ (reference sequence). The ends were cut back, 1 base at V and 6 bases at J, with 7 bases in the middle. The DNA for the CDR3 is TGTGCCAGCAGCTTAGATGGGGTTCAGCCCCAGCATTTT. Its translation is CASSLDGVQPQHF.

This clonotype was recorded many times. The CDR3 nucleotides are TGCAGTGCTAGAGCCCTAGCTCGAGATACGCAGTATTTT. Amino acids: CSARALARDTQYF. The V and J genes are TRBV20-1 and TRBJ2-3, with D tentatively TRBD2 (5 bases). Germline assignment: CDR1 DFQATT and CDR2 SNEGSKA (reference sequence). The ends were cut back, 1 base at V and 5 bases at J, with 10 bases in the middle. The CDR3 sequence is 13 residues long.

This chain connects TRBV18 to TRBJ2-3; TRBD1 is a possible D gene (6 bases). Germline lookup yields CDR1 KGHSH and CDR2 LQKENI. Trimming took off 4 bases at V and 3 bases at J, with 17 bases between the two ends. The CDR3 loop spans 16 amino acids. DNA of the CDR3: TGTGCCAGCTCACACTCACAGGGTTTCAAGACAGATACGCAGTATTTT. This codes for CASSHSQGFKTDTQYF.

The CDR3: CASSLDQGSYNSPLHF. The CDR3 bases are TGTGCCAGCAGCTTAGACCAGGGCTCCTATAATTCACCCCTCCACTTT. This chain connects TRBV7-2 to TRBJ1-6; D perhaps matches TRBD1 (5 bases). Trimming removed 1 base at V and 0 bases at J, with 7 bases between. The CDR3 length is 16 residues. CDR1 is SGHTA and CDR2 is FQGNSA in the germline V gene.

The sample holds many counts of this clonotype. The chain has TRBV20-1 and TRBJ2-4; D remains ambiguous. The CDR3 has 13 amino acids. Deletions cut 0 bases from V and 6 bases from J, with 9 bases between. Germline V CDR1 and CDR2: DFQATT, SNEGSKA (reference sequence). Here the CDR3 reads CSARDPTPNIQYF. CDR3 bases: TGCAGTGCTAGAGATCCCACCCCAAACATTCAGTACTTC.

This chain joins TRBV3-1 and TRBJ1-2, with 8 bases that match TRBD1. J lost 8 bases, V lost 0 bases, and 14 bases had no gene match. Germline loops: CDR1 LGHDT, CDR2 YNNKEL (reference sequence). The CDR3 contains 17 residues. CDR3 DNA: TGTGCCAGCAGCCAAGACCCACGTGACAGGGGCCTACGAGGCTACACCTTC. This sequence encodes CASSQDPRDRGLRGYTF.

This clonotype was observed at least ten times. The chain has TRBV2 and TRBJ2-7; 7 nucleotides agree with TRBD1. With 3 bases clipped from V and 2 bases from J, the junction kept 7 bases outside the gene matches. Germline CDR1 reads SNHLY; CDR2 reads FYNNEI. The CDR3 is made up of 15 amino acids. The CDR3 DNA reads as TGTGCCAGCAGTGAGGCAGGGGGTGGACCCTACGAGCAGTACTTC. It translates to CASSEAGGGPYEQYF.

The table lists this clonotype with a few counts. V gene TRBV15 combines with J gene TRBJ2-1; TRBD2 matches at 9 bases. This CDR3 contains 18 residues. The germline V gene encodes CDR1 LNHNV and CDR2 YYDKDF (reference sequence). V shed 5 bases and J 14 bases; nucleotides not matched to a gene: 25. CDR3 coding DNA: TGTGCCACCAGCGATACCGGGGTTAGCGGGGGCGCCAATGTCGTGGAGTTCTTC. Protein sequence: CATSDTGVSGGANVVEFF.

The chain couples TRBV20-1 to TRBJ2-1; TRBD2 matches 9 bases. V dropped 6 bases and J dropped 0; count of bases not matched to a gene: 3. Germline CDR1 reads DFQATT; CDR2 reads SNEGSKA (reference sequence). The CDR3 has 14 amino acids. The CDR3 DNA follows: TGCAGTGCCGATAGCGGGAGCTCCTACAATGAGCAGTTCTTC. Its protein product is CSADSGSSYNEQFF.

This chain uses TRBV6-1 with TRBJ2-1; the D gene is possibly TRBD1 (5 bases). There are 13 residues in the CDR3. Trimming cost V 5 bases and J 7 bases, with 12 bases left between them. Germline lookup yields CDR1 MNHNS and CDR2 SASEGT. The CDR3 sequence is CASSWGQGNEQFF. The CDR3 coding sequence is TGTGCCAGCAGTTGGGGCCAGGGAAATGAGCAGTTCTTC.

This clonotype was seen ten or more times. The CDR3 reads CASSQVKGRGYTF. CDR3 sequence (DNA): TGCGCCAGCAGCCAAGTAAAGGGTCGGGGCTACACCTTC. This rearrangement joins TRBV4-3 to TRBJ1-2; no clear D. Trimming pared 1 base from V and 8 bases from J, leaving 11 bases between. This CDR3 is built from 13 residues. CDR1 and CDR2 (germline): LGHNA, YSLEER.

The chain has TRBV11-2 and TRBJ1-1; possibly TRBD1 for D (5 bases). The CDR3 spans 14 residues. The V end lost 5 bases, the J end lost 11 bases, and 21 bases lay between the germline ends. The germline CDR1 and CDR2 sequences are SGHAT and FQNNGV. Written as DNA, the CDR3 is TGTGCCAGCAGCCCAGGGTCTTTAATGAGTGAGGCTTTCTTT. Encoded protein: CASSPGSLMSEAFF.